This TCR beta chain was captured in a study of T cell responses to AZD1222 COVID-19 vaccine. Findings and caveats of the study: Donors in the cohort were predominantly white British and more often female, and clonal diversity was possibly underestimated. Spike-specific TCR repertoires showed rising breadth and depth after two AZD1222 doses. At baseline, seropositivity was found in only a handful of AZD1222 recipients.

The protocol was immunoSEQ multiplex PCR, while the TCRdb copy is restricted to in-frame clones and leaves out a portion. The table includes about 97,000 clones, roughly 88% detected once. This clone was found a few times. Its antigen is as yet unknown. The origin of this receptor is an adult in good health. The starting material was peripheral blood, obtained on day 0 of AZD1222 vaccination.

The CDR3 loop reads CASSDGGASTDTQYF. The CDR3 bases are TGTGCCAGCAGTGACGGGGGGGCTAGCACAGATACGCAGTATTTT. The V and J genes are TRBV6-4 and TRBJ2-3; a weak D match, TRBD2 (7 bases). The V gene lost 2 bases and the J gene lost 0 bases, with 9 bases spanning the gap. CDR1 is MRHNA and CDR2 is SNTAGT in the germline V gene. This CDR3 is built from 15 residues.